This TCR beta chain originates from a study of CD8 T cells in ankylosing spondylitis. This clonotype was counted many times. TCRdb re-called the 5' RACE reads with MiXCR, one entry per CDR3 protein. The sample lists about 240,000 distinct CDR3 sequences, 8% to 9.5% occurring once. The sequenced sample consisted of blood, either unsorted or a sorted T cell fraction (not recorded which). This clonotype originated in a male donor with ankylosing spondylitis or in good health (not recorded which).

The CDR3 is CSVAPGEMNGGYTF. CDR3 nucleotide sequence: TGCAGCGTCGCCCCAGGGGAGATGAATGGGGGCTACACCTTC. The genes are TRBV29-1 and TRBJ1-2; possible D gene TRBD1, 6 bases. The germline V gene has CDR1 SQVTM and CDR2 ANQGSEA. V was cut by 6 bases and J by 8 bases, with 22 bases left in between. The CDR3 is made up of 14 amino acids.